This TCR beta chain was recovered during a study of PD-1 blockade in classical Hodgkin lymphoma (dated by TCRdb to between 2020 and 2021). For context, the study as a whole: Nivolumab dosing was 3 mg/kg intravenously every 2 weeks, continuing until either disease progression or unacceptable toxicity. The study used TCR beta sequencing and CyTOF to define a peripheral blood immune signature of response to PD-1 blockade in classical Hodgkin lymphoma. The full study reports these points: The study was restricted to a single clinical trial cohort, and the causes of repertoire differences, possibly disease activity or prior therapy, were left undefined. Lower diversity was seen in patients whose nivolumab began less than 1 year after ASCT, and these patients were left out of later analyses so that immune reconstitution would not confound the results. By C4D1, a significant rise was seen in CD4+ TCR diversity but not in CD8+ TCR diversity (p=0.0027 vs p=0.16), and the rise was most apparent among complete responders (p=0.02). Trial patients achieving complete response had baseline diversity similar to newly diagnosed patients, whereas partial responders and progressors had significantly lower diversity. Newly diagnosed patients were reported to have lower baseline TCR diversity than healthy donors, and relapsed/refractory patients were reported to have lower baseline TCR diversity still.

A note on this clone: The antigen this receptor binds is unknown. No clone much larger than this one lies a single base away; base qualities are absent.

Genomic DNA was extracted with the Qiagen DNeasy kit from unsorted PBMCs and from negatively selected CD4+ and CD8+ fractions. Using primers that anneal to V and J segments, immunoSEQ multiplex PCR amplified the TCR beta CDR3 regions. Amplification bias was minimized using a synthetic immune receptor repertoire, and residual bias was removed computationally after sequencing. In the authors' own workflow: Custom Python scripts were used to quantify repertoire diversity as the Shannon entropy index. Unsorted, CD4+ and CD8+ repertoires were examined separately, except in combined analyses, for which CD4+ and CD8+ sequences were merged in silico. A clone was considered expanded if an increase in frequency of at least 2-fold after treatment relative to C1D1 was found, and a pseudocount of 0.5 was applied to clones undetected at baseline. Clones with 0 or 1 copy at C1D1 were defined as singleton clones, while clones with 2 or more copies were defined as non-singleton clones. Clones expanded in unsorted samples were assigned a CD4+, CD8+ or unknown annotation through matching of protein sequences in sorted samples from the same patient. Wilcoxon tests on paired samples were used to test diversity changes from C1D1 to C4D1. TCRdb holds this immuneACCESS table with in-frame rearrangements only. Some clones are missing; in checked studies, unresolved V genes explain under half, and the rest has no known cause. V and J calls and clone size are copied from that table; D and trimming were computed from the DNA. Here the sample has about 23,000 clones; less than 85% occur a single time. 17% of the sample is in the top ten clones.

According to the study, the label for this sample's time point signals: cycle 2 day 1 (C2D1) of nivolumab. Every trial patient had relapsed after autologous stem cell transplantation, and cohorts A, B and C differed in prior brentuximab vedotin exposure. The trial cohort comprised 60 or so patients with relapsed/refractory classical Hodgkin lymphoma whose best overall responses were complete response, partial response or progressive disease. In the multi-cohort phase II CheckMate 205 trial, trial patients received single-agent nivolumab. An independent review committee assessed best overall response using the 2007 International Working Group response criteria. PBMCs from the trial were collected at three points: immediately before nivolumab initiation (C1D1), and during therapy at cycle 2 day 1 and cycle 4 day 1. After peripheral blood was drawn into 8 mL Vacutainer Cell Preparation Tubes, PBMCs were isolated by centrifugation and then cryopreserved.

V gives up 9 bases and J gives up 4 bases, and the segment between their germline ends measures 19 bases. From a lookup of the germline V gene (reference sequence), CDR1 and CDR2 are LNHDA and SQIVND. Taken from cysteine to phenylalanine, the CDR3 has 15 residues. Only CDR3 DNA is held: 45 bases, read in frame from base 1. The TCR was taken from a human donor with classical Hodgkin lymphoma. The sequenced sample was peripheral blood mononuclear cells (PBMCs), obtained before the second cycle of nivolumab. This chain is built from TRBV19 and TRBJ1-5; a tentative D call is TRBD1 (6 bases match). The DNA is TGTGCCAGCCAGGATACAGGGCGTCCAAATCAGCCCCAGCATTTT. Its protein reads: CASQDTGRPNQPQHF.